The present T cell receptor (beta chain) was sequenced within a study of cytomegalovirus exposure and HLA in healthy donors. The PCR contained 60 Vbeta and 13 Jbeta primers. This table comes from immunoSEQ multiplex PCR, and its TCRdb copy is limited to in-frame clones, with some not included. This listing includes about 51,000 clones. Study observations and caveats: Follow-up analysis seemed to connect common viral pathogens with several of the most significant clusters identified. A few chains tied to CMV proved CMV antigen-specific in vitro.

Healthy bone marrow donors made up the cohort. The CDR3 loop spans 15 amino acids. The V gene lost 4 bases and the J gene lost 7 bases, with 18 bases spanning the gap. CDR1 SGHRS and CDR2 YFSETQ come from the germline V gene. About this clone itself: The antigen is unknown.

The sequence was obtained from a female donor in good health and CMV-seronegative. The chain joins TRBV5-1 to TRBJ1-5, with D maybe TRBD1 (6 bases). The sample comprised PBMCs. CDR3 nucleotide sequence: TGCGCCAGCAGCCCGGGCCCAGGGGTGGAGCAGCCCCAGCATTTT. Translation: CASSPGPGVEQPQHF.